The next 3 T cell receptor beta chains were all read from a single sample in a study of T-cell memory formation after mild COVID-19. TCRdb analysed the 5' RACE reads with MiXCR anew, one entry per CDR3 protein. The profile covers 350,000 to 450,000 distinct CDR3 sequences, with 13% to 15% appearing a single time and roughly 22% taken by the ten largest. Sequencing used PBMCs or a T cell subset sorted from them (not recorded which). The receptors were gathered from a man between 18 and 35 years old who had mild COVID-19 (a few samples of this study predate the infection). Cell type and time point are not known.

This clonotype showed up just a few times. The chain couples TRBV24-1 to TRBJ2-2; D is perhaps TRBD1 (5 bases). Trimming pared 9 bases from V and 7 bases from J, leaving 14 bases between. This CDR3 has 13 amino acids. Germline assignment: CDR1 KGHDR and CDR2 SFDVKD. CDR3 DNA sequence: TGTGCCACCCAAGGTTGGGGCGACGGGGAGCTGTTTTTT. It yields the protein CATQGWGDGELFF.

The genes are TRBV7-9 and TRBJ1-1, with D possibly matching TRBD1 (5 bases). V lost 5 bases, J lost 4 bases, and 14 bases lay in between. CDR3 length equals 14 residues. Germline V gene sequence: CDR1 SEHNR, CDR2 FQNEAQ (reference sequence). In nucleotides, the CDR3 is TGTGCCAGCAGCCAGAGGTGGGGGTCCACTGAAGCTTTCTTT. Translated: CASSQRWGSTEAFF.

This clonotype was seen only a few times. The CDR3 region is CASSTDRGGETQYF. For the CDR3, the DNA is TGTGCCAGCAGCACAGACAGGGGCGGGGAGACCCAGTACTTC. The chain carries TRBV11-2 and TRBJ2-5, with TRBD1 matching 8 bases. From germline, CDR1 is SGHAT and CDR2 FQNNGV. The V and J ends lost 5 bases and 5 bases, in that order; junction bases with no gene match: 7. The CDR3 totals 14 residues.